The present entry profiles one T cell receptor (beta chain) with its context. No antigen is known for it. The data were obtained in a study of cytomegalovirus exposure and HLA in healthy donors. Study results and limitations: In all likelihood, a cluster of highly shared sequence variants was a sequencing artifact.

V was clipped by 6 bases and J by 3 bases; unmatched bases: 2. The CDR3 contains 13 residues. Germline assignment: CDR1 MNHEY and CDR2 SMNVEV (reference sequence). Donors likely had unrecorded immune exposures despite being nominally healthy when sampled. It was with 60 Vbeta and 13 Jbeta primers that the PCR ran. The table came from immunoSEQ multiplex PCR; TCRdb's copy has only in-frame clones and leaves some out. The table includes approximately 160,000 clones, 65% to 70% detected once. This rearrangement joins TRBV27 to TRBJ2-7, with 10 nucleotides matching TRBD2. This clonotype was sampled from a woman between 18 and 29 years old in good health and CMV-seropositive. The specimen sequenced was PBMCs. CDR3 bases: TGTGCCAGCAGCAGACTAGCGGGCTACGAGCAGTACTTC. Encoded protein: CASSRLAGYEQYF.